This T cell receptor beta chain is drawn from a study of T cells in Graves' hyperthyroidism and ophthalmopathy. The diagnostic basis comprised clinical symptoms, serum thyroxine and TRAb, thyroid ultrasound and orbital computed tomography. About 10 ml of fresh peripheral blood supplied the PBMCs. RNA transcripts yielded amplified TCR beta CDR3 regions. HTBI primers were used for first-round RT-PCR of the TCR CDR3. TCRdb recomputed calls from the multiplex PCR reads with MiXCR, one row per CDR3 protein. The sample lists hundreds of thousands of distinct CDR3 sequences, roughly a sixth occurring once. The CDR3 loop spans 15 amino acids. V gave up 1 base and J gave up 1 base, with 10 bases separating them. Germline CDR1 reads SGHAT; CDR2 reads FQNNGV. Findings and limits, study-wide: Appearing also in blood were most of the thyroid clonotypes expanded above 0.001.

The sample holds a few counts of this clonotype. No antigen is known for it. Sequencing was carried out using blood. The clonotype originates from a woman in her forties or fifties with Graves' hyperthyroidism that later progressed to Graves' ophthalmopathy. The chain joins TRBV11-2 to TRBJ2-5; maybe TRBD2 (5 bases). The CDR3, as DNA: TGTGCCAGCAGCTTAGTGTTCGGGGTCCAAGAGACCCAGTACTTC. This sequence encodes CASSLVFGVQETQYF.